Listed below are T cell receptor beta chains from one sample, sequenced in a study of PD-L1 blockade in urothelial cancer. Profiling relied on immunoSEQ multiplex PCR, and the TCRdb table lists in-frame clones only, not all of them. The sample records about 48,000 clones, roughly 80% being singletons. The sample was PBMCs, taken around atezolizumab (anti-PD-L1) treatment. The receptors were sampled from a man in his 70s with urothelial cancer. Both conserved end residues are part of each CDR3.

J | V | CDR3
TRBJ1-1 | TRBV25-1 | CASQRQGMNTEAFF
TRBJ2-7 | TRBV5-4 | CASSLGYGEGVYEQYF
TRBJ2-3 | TRBV10-3 | CAISDSGTRRTDTQYF
TRBJ1-4 | TRBV5-4 | CASSPGQGVRSNEKLFF
TRBJ1-1 | TRBV5-1 | CASSYGQGGVREAFF
TRBJ2-7 | TRBV19 | CASIRRDRVVYGEQYF
TRBJ1-2 | TRBV29-1 | CSVSVPVQRSGYTF
TRBJ1-5 | TRBV28 | CASTPPLNQPQHF
TRBJ1-1 | TRBV10-3 | CAISDGASPAFF
TRBJ2-3 | TRBV9 | CASSVARASGSDTDTQYF
TRBJ2-3 | TRBV2 | CASTSGRTDTQYF
TRBJ2-6 | TRBV28 | CASTYIRKGASSGANVLTF
TRBJ2-7 | TRBV6-5 | CASSYRDRLYEQYF
TRBJ2-3 | TRBV18 | CASSPQSALSTDTQYF
TRBJ2-1 | TRBV6-4 | CASSDSGSYNEQFF
TRBJ2-2 | TRBV5-1 | CASNGQGRDTGELFF
TRBJ2-7 | TRBV5-1 | CASSLQGAYEQYF
TRBJ2-1 | TRBV6-1 | CASSEAPGGPYNEQFF
TRBJ2-7 | TRBV19 | CASTPSGTDYEQYF
TRBJ2-3 | TRBV19 | CASSIEGSPTDTQYF
TRBJ2-3 | TRBV5-1 | CASSLATGWTDTQYF
TRBJ2-7 | TRBV6-5 | CASSYPTRGAYEQYF
TRBJ2-7 | TRBV10-3 | CAIRAPGVIYPYEQYF
TRBJ2-7 | TRBV15 | CATSRAASSYEQYF
TRBJ1-2 | TRBV28 | CASSRPGQGIYGYTF
TRBJ1-4 | TRBV28 | CASRDSVNEKLFF
TRBJ2-7 | TRBV30 | CAWRQGAGYEQYF
TRBJ1-2 | TRBV19 | CASSKGAEGYTF
TRBJ1-4 | TRBV18 | CASSEGATNEKLFF
TRBJ1-4 | TRBV9 | CASSVGGRTTNEKLFF
TRBJ1-1 | TRBV7-9 | CASSLGQVNTEAFF
TRBJ1-5 | TRBV10-3 | CAISERGSGGNQPQHF
TRBJ2-3 | TRBV27 | CASSLSMTSGSTDTQYF
TRBJ2-2 | TRBV5-1 | CASSFIFGNTGELFF
TRBJ1-2 | TRBV7-9 | CASSLVTLWANGYTF
TRBJ2-1 | TRBV10-2 | CASSDWSSGTNEQFF
TRBJ2-4 | TRBV30 | CAWSLSGGGRAKNIQYF